This T cell receptor (beta chain) stems from a study of blood T cell repertoires in COVID-19. Overall study context: T cells, B-cell-depleted T cells, or PBMCs supplied cDNA or gDNA.

The CDR3 is 17 residues long. Germline CDR1 MNHNS, CDR2 SASEGT. J was trimmed by 3 bases and V by 2 bases; bases with no gene match: 10. All exposed participants met a person with COVID-19 within 2 weeks before entering the study. Per the original methods: Scientists estimated how many nucleated cells there were by amplifying reference gene primers. Assay: immunoSEQ multiplex PCR; the TCRdb copy retains only in-frame clones and omits some. V and J calls and clone size follow that table, whereas D and trimming were derived from the DNA. The sample carries 200,000 to 250,000 clones, 86% recorded once. Sequences were obtained from PBMCs or T cells enriched from blood (not recorded which). The chain combines TRBV6-1 with TRBJ2-3, with 8 bases matching TRBD2. The TCR comes from a woman aged 30 to 39 who had been exposed to COVID-19. Here the CDR3 DNA reads TGTGCCAGCAGTGAATCCCCGGGACTAGGGAGAACAGATACGCAGTATTTT. Translation: CASSESPGLGRTDTQYF.